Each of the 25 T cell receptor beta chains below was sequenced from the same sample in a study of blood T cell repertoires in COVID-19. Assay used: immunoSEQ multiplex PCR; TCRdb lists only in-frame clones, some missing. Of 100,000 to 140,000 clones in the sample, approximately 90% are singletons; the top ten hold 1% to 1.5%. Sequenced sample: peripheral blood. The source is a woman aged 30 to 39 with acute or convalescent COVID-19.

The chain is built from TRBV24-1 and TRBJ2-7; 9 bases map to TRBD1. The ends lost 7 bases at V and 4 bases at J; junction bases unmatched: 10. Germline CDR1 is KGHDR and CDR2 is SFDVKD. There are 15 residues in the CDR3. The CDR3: CATSPSGTGTYEQYF. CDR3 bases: TGTGCCACCAGCCCATCCGGGACAGGGACGTACGAGCAGTACTTC.

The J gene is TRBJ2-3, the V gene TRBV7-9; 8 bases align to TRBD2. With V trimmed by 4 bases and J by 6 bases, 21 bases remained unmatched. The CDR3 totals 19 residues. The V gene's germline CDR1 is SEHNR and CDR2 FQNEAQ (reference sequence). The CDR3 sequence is CASSSQGGGLGLRRDTQYF. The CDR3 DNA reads TGTGCCAGCAGCTCACAAGGTGGGGGACTAGGCCTACGACGGGATACGCAGTATTTT.

CDR3 bases: TGTGCCACCAGTTTTTCCAGGGGGCTCATCGGGGAGCTGTTTTTT. Translation: CATSFSRGLIGELFF. V usage is TRBV24-1 and J usage is TRBJ2-2, with TRBD1 matching 8 bases. The CDR3 is 15 amino acids. V dropped 6 bases and J dropped 7; count of bases not matched to a gene: 9. CDR1 KGHDR and CDR2 SFDVKD come from the germline V gene.

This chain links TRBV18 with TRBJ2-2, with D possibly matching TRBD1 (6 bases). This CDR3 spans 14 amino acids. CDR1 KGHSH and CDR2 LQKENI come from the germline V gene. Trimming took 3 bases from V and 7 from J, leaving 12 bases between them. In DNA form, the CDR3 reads TGTGCCAGCTCACCCCCAGGGGCGAGCGGGGAGCTGTTTTTT. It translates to CASSPPGASGELFF.

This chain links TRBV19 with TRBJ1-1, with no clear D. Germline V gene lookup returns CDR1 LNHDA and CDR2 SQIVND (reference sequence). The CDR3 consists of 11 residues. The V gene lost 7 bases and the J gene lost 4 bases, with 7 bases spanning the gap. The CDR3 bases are TGTGCCAGTAATCTCGGCACTGAAGCTTTCTTT. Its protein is CASNLGTEAFF.

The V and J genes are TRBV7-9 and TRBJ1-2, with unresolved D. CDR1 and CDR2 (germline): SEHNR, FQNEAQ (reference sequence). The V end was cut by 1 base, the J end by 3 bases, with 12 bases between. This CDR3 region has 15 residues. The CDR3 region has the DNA TGTGCCAGCAGCTTAGGAGAGGCCGGAGACTATGGCTACACCTTC. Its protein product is CASSLGEAGDYGYTF.

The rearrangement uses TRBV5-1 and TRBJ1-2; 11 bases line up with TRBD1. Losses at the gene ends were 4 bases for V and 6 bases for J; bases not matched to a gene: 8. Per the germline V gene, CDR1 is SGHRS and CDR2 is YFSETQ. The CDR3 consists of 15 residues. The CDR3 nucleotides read TGCGCCAGCAGCGCGGGGGACAGGGGGGCAAATGGCTACACCTTC. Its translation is CASSAGDRGANGYTF.

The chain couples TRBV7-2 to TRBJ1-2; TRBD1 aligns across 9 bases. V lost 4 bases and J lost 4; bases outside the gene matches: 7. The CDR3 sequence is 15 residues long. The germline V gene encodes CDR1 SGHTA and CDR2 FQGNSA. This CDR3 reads CASSSGQGHVYGYTF. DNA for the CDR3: TGTGCCAGCAGCTCTGGACAGGGGCATGTCTATGGCTACACCTTC.

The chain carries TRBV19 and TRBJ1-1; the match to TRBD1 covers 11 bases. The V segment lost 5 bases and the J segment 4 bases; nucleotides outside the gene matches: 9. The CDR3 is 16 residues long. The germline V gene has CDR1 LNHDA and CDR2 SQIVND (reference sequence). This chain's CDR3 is CASSYYSGTGGTEAFF. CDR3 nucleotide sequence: TGTGCCAGTAGTTATTACTCCGGGACAGGGGGCACTGAAGCTTTCTTT.

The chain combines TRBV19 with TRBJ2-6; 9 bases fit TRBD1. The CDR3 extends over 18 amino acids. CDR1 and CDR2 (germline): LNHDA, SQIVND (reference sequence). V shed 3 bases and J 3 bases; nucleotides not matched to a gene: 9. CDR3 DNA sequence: TGTGCCAGTAGTATCGGGGGACAGGGTGGTCGTGGGGCCAACGTCCTGACTTTC. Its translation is CASSIGGQGGRGANVLTF. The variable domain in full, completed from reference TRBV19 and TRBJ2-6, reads DGGITQSPKYLFRKEGQNVTLSCEQNLNHDAMYWYRQDPGQGLRLIYYSQIVNDFQKGDIAEGYSVSREKKESFPLTVTSAQKNPTAFYLCASSIGGQGGRGANVLTFGAGSRLTVL.

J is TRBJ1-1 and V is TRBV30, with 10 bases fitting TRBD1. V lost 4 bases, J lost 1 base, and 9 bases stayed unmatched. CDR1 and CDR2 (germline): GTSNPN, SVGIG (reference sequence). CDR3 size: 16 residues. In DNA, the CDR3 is TGTGCCTGGACCCTGACAGGGGGCCGCTCGAACACTGAAGCTTTCTTT. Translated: CAWTLTGGRSNTEAFF. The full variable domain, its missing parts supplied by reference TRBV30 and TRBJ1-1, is SQTIHQWPATLVQPVGSPLSLECTVEGTSNPNLYWYRQAAGRGLQLLFYSVGIGQISSEVPQNLSASRPQDRQFILSSKKLLLSDSGFYLCAWTLTGGRSNTEAFFGQGTRLTVV.

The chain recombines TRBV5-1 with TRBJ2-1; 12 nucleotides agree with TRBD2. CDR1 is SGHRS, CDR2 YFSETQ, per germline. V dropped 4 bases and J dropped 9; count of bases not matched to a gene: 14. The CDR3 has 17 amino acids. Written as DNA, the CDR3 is TGCGCCAGCAGCCCCTTCATGACTAGCGGGAGTTATGGTGAGCAGTTCTTC. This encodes CASSPFMTSGSYGEQFF.

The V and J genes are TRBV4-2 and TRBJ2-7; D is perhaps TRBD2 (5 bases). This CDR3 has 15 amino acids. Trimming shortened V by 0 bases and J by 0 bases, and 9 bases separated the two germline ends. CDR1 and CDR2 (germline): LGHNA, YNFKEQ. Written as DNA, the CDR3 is TGTGCCAGCAGCCAAGAGCTAGCAGCCTCCTACGAGCAGTACTTC. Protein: CASSQELAASYEQYF.

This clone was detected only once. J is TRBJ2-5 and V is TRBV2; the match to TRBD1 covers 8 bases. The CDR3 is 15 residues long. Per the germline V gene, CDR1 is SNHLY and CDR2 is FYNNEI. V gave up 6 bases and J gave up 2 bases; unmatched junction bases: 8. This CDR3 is CASRTGQGYQETQYF. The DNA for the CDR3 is TGTGCCAGCAGGACCGGACAGGGATATCAAGAGACCCAGTACTTC.

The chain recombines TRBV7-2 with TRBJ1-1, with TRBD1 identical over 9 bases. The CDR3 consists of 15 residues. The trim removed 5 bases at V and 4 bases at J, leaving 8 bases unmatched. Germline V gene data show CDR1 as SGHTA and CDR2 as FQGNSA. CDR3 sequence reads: CASSRDRVQGTEAFF. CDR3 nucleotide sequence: TGTGCCAGCAGCCGGGACAGGGTACAGGGCACTGAAGCTTTCTTT.

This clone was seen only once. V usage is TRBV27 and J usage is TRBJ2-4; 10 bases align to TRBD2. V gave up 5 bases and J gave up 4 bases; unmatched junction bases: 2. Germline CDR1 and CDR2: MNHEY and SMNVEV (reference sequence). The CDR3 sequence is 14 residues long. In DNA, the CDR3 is TGTGCCAGCAGTCAACTAGCGGGGAAAAACATTCAGTACTTC. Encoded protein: CASSQLAGKNIQYF.

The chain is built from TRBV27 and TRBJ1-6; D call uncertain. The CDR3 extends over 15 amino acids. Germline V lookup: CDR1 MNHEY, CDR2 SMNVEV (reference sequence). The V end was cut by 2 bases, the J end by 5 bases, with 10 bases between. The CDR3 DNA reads TGTGCCAGCAGTTTACGGGTCAGCAATAATTCACCCCTCCACTTT. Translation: CASSLRVSNNSPLHF.

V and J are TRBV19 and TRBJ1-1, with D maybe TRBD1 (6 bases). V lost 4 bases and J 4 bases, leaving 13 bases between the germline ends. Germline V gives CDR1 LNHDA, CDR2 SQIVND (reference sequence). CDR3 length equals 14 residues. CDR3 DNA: TGTGCCAGTAGTACACCACAGGGAGTCACTGAAGCTTTCTTT. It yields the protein CASSTPQGVTEAFF. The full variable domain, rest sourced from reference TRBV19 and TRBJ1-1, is DGGITQSPKYLFRKEGQNVTLSCEQNLNHDAMYWYRQDPGQGLRLIYYSQIVNDFQKGDIAEGYSVSREKKESFPLTVTSAQKNPTAFYLCASSTPQGVTEAFFGQGTRLTVV.

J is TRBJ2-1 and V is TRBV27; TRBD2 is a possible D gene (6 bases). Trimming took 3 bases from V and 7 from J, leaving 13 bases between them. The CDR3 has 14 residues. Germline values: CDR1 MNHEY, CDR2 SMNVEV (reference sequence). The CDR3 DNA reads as TGTGCCAGCAGTTTCGTGGACTACCATAATGAGCAGTTCTTC. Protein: CASSFVDYHNEQFF.

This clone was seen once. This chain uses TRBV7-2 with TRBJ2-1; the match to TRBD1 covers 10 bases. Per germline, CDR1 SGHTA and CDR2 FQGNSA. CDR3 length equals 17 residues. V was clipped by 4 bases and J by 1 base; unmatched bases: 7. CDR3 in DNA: TGTGCCAGCAGCTGGACGGGACAGGGGAGATCCTACAATGAGCAGTTCTTC. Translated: CASSWTGQGRSYNEQFF.

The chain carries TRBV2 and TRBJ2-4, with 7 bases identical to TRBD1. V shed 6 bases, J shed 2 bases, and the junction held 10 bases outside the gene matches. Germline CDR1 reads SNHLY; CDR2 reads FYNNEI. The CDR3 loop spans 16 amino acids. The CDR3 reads CASSLTGAFPKNIQYF. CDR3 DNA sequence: TGTGCCAGCAGCTTAACAGGGGCCTTTCCCAAAAACATTCAGTACTTC.

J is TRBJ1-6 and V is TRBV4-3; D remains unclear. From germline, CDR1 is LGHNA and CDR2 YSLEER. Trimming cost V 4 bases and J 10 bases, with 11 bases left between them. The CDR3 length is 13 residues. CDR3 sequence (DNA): TGCGCCAGCAGCCTACGCTCACGGTCACCCCTCCACTTT. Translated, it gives CASSLRSRSPLHF.

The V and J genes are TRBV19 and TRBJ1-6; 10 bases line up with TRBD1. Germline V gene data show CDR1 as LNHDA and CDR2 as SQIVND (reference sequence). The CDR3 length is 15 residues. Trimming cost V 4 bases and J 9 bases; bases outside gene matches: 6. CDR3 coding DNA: TGTGCCAGTAGTAGACAGGGGGCTTCCGGTTCACCCCTCCACTTT. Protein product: CASSRQGASGSPLHF. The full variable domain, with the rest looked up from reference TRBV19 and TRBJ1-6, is DGGITQSPKYLFRKEGQNVTLSCEQNLNHDAMYWYRQDPGQGLRLIYYSQIVNDFQKGDIAEGYSVSREKKESFPLTVTSAQKNPTAFYLCASSRQGASGSPLHFGNGTRLTVT.

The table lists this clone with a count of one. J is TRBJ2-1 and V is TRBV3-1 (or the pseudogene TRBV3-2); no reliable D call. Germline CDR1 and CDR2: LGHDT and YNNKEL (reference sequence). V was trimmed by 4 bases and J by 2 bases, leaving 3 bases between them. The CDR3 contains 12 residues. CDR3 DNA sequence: TGTGCCAGCAGCCCCACCTACAATGAGCAGTTCTTC. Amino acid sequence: CASSPTYNEQFF.

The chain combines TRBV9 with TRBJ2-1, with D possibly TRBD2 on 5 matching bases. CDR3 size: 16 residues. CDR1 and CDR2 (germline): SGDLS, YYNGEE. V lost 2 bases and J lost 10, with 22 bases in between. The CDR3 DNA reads TGTGCCAGCAGCGTTTTGAGGGAGAGTATTCCCGGGGAGCAGTTCTTC. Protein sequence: CASSVLRESIPGEQFF.